Shown below are 28 T cell receptor beta chains from a single sample sequenced in a study of shared clonotypes between healthy human individuals. Assay: immunoSEQ multiplex PCR; the TCRdb copy retains only in-frame clones and omits some. The sample contains hundreds of thousands of clones, 90% to 98% of which appear only once. Naive CD8 populations comprised CD45RO-negative cells positively selected for CCR7, excluding terminally differentiated effector memory CD45RA+ cells. Sequencing used naive CD8+ T cells sorted from blood. These receptors originate from a man aged 30 to 39 in good health.

This chain uses TRBV4-1 with TRBJ1-5; 8 bases align to TRBD1. V was clipped by 8 bases and J by 0 bases; unmatched bases: 6. The CDR3 extends over 15 amino acids. Germline loops: CDR1 MGHRA, CDR2 YSYEKL. The CDR3 is CASAQGAGSNQPQHF. The DNA of the CDR3 is TGCGCCAGCGCCCAGGGGGCCGGTAGCAATCAGCCCCAGCATTTT.

This chain joins TRBV29-1 and TRBJ2-7, with unresolved D. Trimming removed 4 bases from V and 1 base from J, with 11 bases in between. Germline-derived CDR1 and CDR2 are SQVTM and ANQGSEA. This CDR3 is 13 amino acids long. The DNA for the CDR3 is TGCAGCGTTGGGACGGCGAAGTCCTACGAGCAGTACTTC. Its protein product is CSVGTAKSYEQYF.

This clone was seen only once. The gene calls are TRBV2 and TRBJ2-1; TRBD2 matches 16 bases. CDR1 SNHLY and CDR2 FYNNEI come from the germline V gene. CDR3 length: 18 amino acids. The trim removed 9 bases at V and 4 bases at J, leaving 12 bases unmatched. CDR3: CASAEEGLAGGGYNEQFF. The CDR3 nucleotides are TGTGCCAGTGCGGAGGAGGGACTAGCGGGAGGGGGGTACAATGAGCAGTTCTTC.

The chain recombines TRBV4-1 with TRBJ2-5, with D uncertain. The ends were cut back, 2 bases at V and 2 bases at J, with 9 bases in the middle. Germline V gene sequence: CDR1 MGHRA, CDR2 YSYEKL. This CDR3 is built from 14 residues. CDR3 loop: CASSQLGKQETQYF. In nucleotides, the CDR3 is TGCGCCAGCAGCCAACTGGGTAAACAAGAGACCCAGTACTTC.

The CDR3 nucleotides read TGTGCCAGCAGTGGGGCGGGACAGGGGGCCCCGGCCCACACCATATATTTT. This encodes CASSGAGQGAPAHTIYF. V and J are TRBV6-1 and TRBJ1-3, with TRBD1 matching 12 bases. The CDR3 runs 17 residues. Trimming cost V 4 bases and J 8 bases; bases outside gene matches: 12. Germline V gene data show CDR1 as MNHNS and CDR2 as SASEGT.

The chain couples TRBV29-1 to TRBJ1-2; 7 nucleotides agree with TRBD1. Germline V gives CDR1 SQVTM, CDR2 ANQGSEA. CDR3 length: 13 amino acids. V shed 3 bases, J shed 4 bases, and the junction held 5 bases outside the gene matches. CDR3 region: CSVEDRIFYGYTF. DNA of the CDR3: TGCAGCGTTGAGGACAGGATCTTCTATGGCTACACCTTC.

J is TRBJ2-3 and V is TRBV7-9; TRBD2 is a possible D gene (5 bases). The CDR3 runs to 18 residues. The germline V and J ends were trimmed by 2 bases and 1 base, with 19 bases remaining between them. Germline V lookup: CDR1 SEHNR, CDR2 FQNEAQ (reference sequence). The CDR3 DNA follows: TGTGCCAGCAGCTTACCAGCGGCGATAAACCGTGGCACAGATACGCAGTATTTT. Amino acids: CASSLPAAINRGTDTQYF.

In its sample, this clone was seen once. The J gene is TRBJ1-4, the V gene TRBV9; D ambiguous. Trimming left V 3 bases short and J 2 bases short, with 11 bases between. The CDR3 is 15 amino acids. Germline V CDR1 and CDR2: SGDLS, YYNGEE. The CDR3 sequence: CASSEEATTNEKLFF. CDR3 nucleotide sequence: TGTGCCAGCAGCGAAGAGGCCACGACTAATGAAAAACTGTTTTTT.

The chain joins TRBV2 to TRBJ2-1; D is unclear. The V and J ends lost 5 bases and 3 bases respectively, with 5 bases between them. Germline V gene data show CDR1 as SNHLY and CDR2 as FYNNEI. The CDR3 length is 12 residues. The CDR3 DNA follows: TGTGCCAGCAGTAAAATCTACAATGAGCAGTTCTTC. It is translated as CASSKIYNEQFF.

Worth noting for this clone: This sample includes further DNA sequences coding for the same CDR3. The V and J genes are TRBV7-9 and TRBJ2-3; no clear D. V was clipped by 5 bases and J by 0 bases, with 6 bases between them. Germline values: CDR1 SEHNR, CDR2 FQNEAQ (reference sequence). The CDR3 runs to 13 residues. This CDR3 is CASSPSSTDTQYF. In nucleotides, the CDR3 is TGTGCCAGCAGCCCCTCTAGCACAGATACGCAGTATTTT.

V is TRBV29-1 and J is TRBJ1-2; TRBD1 might be the D (5 bases). Germline assignment: CDR1 SQVTM and CDR2 ANQGSEA. The V end was cut by 7 bases, the J end by 8 bases, with 14 bases between. This CDR3 is 11 amino acids long. In DNA form, the CDR3 reads TGCAGCGCCTTAGACAGAAGCGGCTACACCTTC. Protein sequence: CSALDRSGYTF.

On this clone itself: In the same sample, other DNA sequences code for this CDR3. J is TRBJ2-7 and V is TRBV5-5, with 9 bases aligning to TRBD2. The germline gives CDR1 SGHKS, CDR2 YYEKEE (reference sequence). Trimming cost V 0 bases and J 2 bases; bases outside gene matches: 0. There are 14 residues in the CDR3. The CDR3 protein is CASSLVAGAYEQYF. DNA of the CDR3: TGTGCCAGCAGCTTGGTAGCGGGAGCCTACGAGCAGTACTTC.

CDR3 loop: CASSLIQGTYNEQFF. In DNA form, the CDR3 reads TGTGCCAGCAGTTTAATCCAGGGGACCTACAATGAGCAGTTCTTC. J is TRBJ2-1 and V is TRBV28, with D possibly matching TRBD1 (6 bases). The CDR3 consists of 15 residues. Germline V lookup: CDR1 MDHEN, CDR2 SYDVKM. Trimming shortened V by 2 bases and J by 2 bases, and 10 bases separated the two germline ends.

The V gene is TRBV25-1, the J gene TRBJ1-2; D is unclear. Looked up from germline, CDR1 is MGHDK and CDR2 is SYGVNS. The CDR3 spans 13 residues. The V and J ends lost 4 bases and 2 bases respectively, with 8 bases between them. The CDR3 nucleotides read TGTGCCAGCAGTGTGGCCGTGAACTATGGCTACACCTTC. Translation gives CASSVAVNYGYTF.

The gene calls are TRBV27 and TRBJ2-3; TRBD1 matches at 9 bases. Trimming cost V 5 bases and J 5 bases; bases outside gene matches: 8. The CDR3 sequence is 15 residues long. Germline V gene data show CDR1 as MNHEY and CDR2 as SMNVEV (reference sequence). The CDR3 region has the DNA TGTGCCAGCAGTGGGACAGGGCCAGTGGTAGATACGCAGTATTTT. It is translated as CASSGTGPVVDTQYF.

V is TRBV15 and J is TRBJ1-5; weak D call: TRBD1 (5 bases). The CDR3 runs 18 residues. V gave up 5 bases and J gave up 2 bases, with 22 bases separating them. CDR1 and CDR2 (germline): LNHNV, YYDKDF (reference sequence). The CDR3 nucleotides read TGTGCCACCAGCCCCCGGGGCGGTGATAGTATGGGCAATCAGCCCCAGCATTTT. Translation: CATSPRGGDSMGNQPQHF. Full variable domain (missing parts from reference TRBV15 and TRBJ1-5): DAMVIQNPRYQVTQFGKPVTLSCSQTLNHNVMYWYQQKSSQAPKLLFHYYDKDFNNEADTPDNFQSRRPNTSFCFLDIRSPGLGDTAMYLCATSPRGGDSMGNQPQHFGDGTRLSIL.

This clone was seen just once. The chain has TRBV7-9 and TRBJ1-1; D ambiguous. CDR3 length: 16 amino acids. V was clipped by 5 bases and J by 0 bases, with 16 bases between them. CDR1 and CDR2 (germline): SEHNR, FQNEAQ (reference sequence). The CDR3 DNA is TGTGCCAGCAGCCCCCGAACGGCAGGCGTGAACACTGAAGCTTTCTTT. It codes for CASSPRTAGVNTEAFF. Drawing the rest from reference TRBV7-9 and TRBJ1-1, the complete variable domain is DTGVSQNPRHKITKRGQNVTFRCDPISEHNRLYWYRQTLGQGPEFLTYFQNEAQLEKSRLLSDRFSAERPKGSFSTLEIQRTEQGDSAMYLCASSPRTAGVNTEAFFGQGTRLTVV.

The chain recombines TRBV1 with TRBJ2-3; the table assigns TRBD2, which was not confirmed against the DNA. TRBV1 is noted as a pseudogene. The length of the CDR3 is 18 residues. In nucleotides, the CDR3 is TGCACCAGCAGCCAATTCCTATTCTTCGAGGGACTCACAGATACGCAGTATTTT. Encoded protein: CTSSQFLFFEGLTDTQYF.

The chain combines TRBV4-3 with TRBJ1-4; 9 bases are shared with TRBD1. The CDR3 contains 15 residues. The germline gives CDR1 LGHNA, CDR2 YSLEER. Unmatched junction bases numbered 4, after V lost 1 base and J lost 7 bases. CDR3 in amino acids: CASSQGTGGSEKLFF. The DNA for the CDR3 is TGCGCCAGCAGCCAAGGAACAGGGGGCAGTGAAAAACTGTTTTTT.

The V call is TRBV27, the J call TRBJ2-1; 8 bases fit TRBD2. There are 15 residues in the CDR3. V lost 8 bases and J lost 6; bases outside the gene matches: 12. The germline V gene has CDR1 MNHEY and CDR2 SMNVEV (reference sequence). CDR3 amino acids: CASRDGGSGINEQFF. CDR3 coding DNA: TGTGCCAGCCGGGATGGTGGTAGCGGGATCAATGAGCAGTTCTTC.

The CDR3, as DNA: TGTGCCATCAGACCCGGACTAGCCCTCCGGGGAGAGCAGTACTTC. This translates into CAIRPGLALRGEQYF. The chain recombines TRBV10-3 with TRBJ2-7; 8 bases are a match to TRBD2. Per the germline V gene, CDR1 is ENHRY and CDR2 is SYGVKD. This CDR3 contains 15 residues. With 6 bases clipped from V and 7 bases from J, the junction kept 14 bases outside the gene matches.

V gene TRBV5-8 combines with J gene TRBJ2-7; 8 positions match TRBD2. The V gene's germline CDR1 is SGHTS and CDR2 YDEGEE. CDR3 size: 16 residues. V shed 1 base and J 2 bases; nucleotides not matched to a gene: 8. The chain's CDR3 is CASSLFTSGRAYEQYF. CDR3 nucleotides: TGTGCCAGCAGCTTGTTTACTAGCGGTAGAGCCTACGAGCAGTACTTC.

This clone is a singleton in its sample. V and J are TRBV12-5 and TRBJ1-5; D is unresolved. In germline, CDR1 is LGHNT, CDR2 FRNRAP. The CDR3 has 16 amino acids. Trimming removed 5 bases from V and 3 bases from J, with 17 bases in between. CDR3 region: CASGQAWGADNQPQHF. CDR3 nucleotides: TGTGCTAGTGGTCAGGCATGGGGAGCGGACAATCAGCCCCAGCATTTT. Drawing the rest from reference TRBV12-5 and TRBJ1-5, the complete variable domain is DARVTQTPRHKVTEMGQEVTMRCQPILGHNTVFWYRQTMMQGLELLAYFRNRAPLDDSGMPKDRFSAEMPDATLATLKIQPSEPRDSAVYFCASGQAWGADNQPQHFGDGTRLSIL.

The gene calls are TRBV4-2 and TRBJ2-7; D perhaps matches TRBD1 (5 bases). Germline lookup yields CDR1 LGHNA and CDR2 YNFKEQ. The CDR3 covers 17 residues. Trimming stripped 0 bases from V and 5 bases from J, with 20 bases between. CDR3 in amino acids: CASSQEDLGGAPNEQYF. In DNA form, the CDR3 reads TGTGCCAGCAGCCAAGAGGACCTCGGTGGGGCGCCTAACGAGCAGTACTTC.

CDR3 region: CASSFLGSGSYNEQFF. The CDR3 coding sequence is TGTGCCAGCAGTTTCCTCGGCAGCGGGAGTTACAATGAGCAGTTCTTC. This chain links TRBV27 with TRBJ2-1; 8 bases align to TRBD2. V trimming: 3 bases; J trimming: 4 bases; junction bases outside the gene matches: 8. The CDR3 consists of 16 residues. Germline V gene lookup returns CDR1 MNHEY and CDR2 SMNVEV (reference sequence).

The CDR3 DNA follows: TGTGCCAGCAGCCAAGGGGACAGGGGTAATGAAAAACTGTTTTTT. Residues: CASSQGDRGNEKLFF. The chain is built from TRBV4-2 and TRBJ1-4, with 10 bases identical to TRBD1. V dropped 1 base and J dropped 4; count of bases not matched to a gene: 0. This CDR3 has 15 residues. CDR1 is LGHNA, CDR2 YNFKEQ, per germline.

The rearrangement joins TRBV7-2 to TRBJ2-2; 7 nucleotides match TRBD1. CDR3 size: 15 residues. Germline loops: CDR1 SGHTA, CDR2 FQGNSA. V lost 5 bases and J lost 0; bases outside the gene matches: 3. CDR3 amino acids: CASSVGTANTGELFF. Here the CDR3 DNA reads TGTGCCAGCAGCGTCGGGACAGCGAACACCGGGGAGCTGTTTTTT.

Notes on this clone: The sample holds other DNA sequences that translate to the same CDR3. The gene calls are TRBV5-1 and TRBJ2-7; D remains ambiguous. Trimming cost V 0 bases and J 1 base, with 5 bases left between them. Germline V gene data show CDR1 as SGHRS and CDR2 as YFSETQ. The length of the CDR3 is 13 residues. CDR3 coding DNA: TGCGCCAGCAGCTTGGGGCAGTCCTACGAGCAGTACTTC. The encoded protein is CASSLGQSYEQYF.